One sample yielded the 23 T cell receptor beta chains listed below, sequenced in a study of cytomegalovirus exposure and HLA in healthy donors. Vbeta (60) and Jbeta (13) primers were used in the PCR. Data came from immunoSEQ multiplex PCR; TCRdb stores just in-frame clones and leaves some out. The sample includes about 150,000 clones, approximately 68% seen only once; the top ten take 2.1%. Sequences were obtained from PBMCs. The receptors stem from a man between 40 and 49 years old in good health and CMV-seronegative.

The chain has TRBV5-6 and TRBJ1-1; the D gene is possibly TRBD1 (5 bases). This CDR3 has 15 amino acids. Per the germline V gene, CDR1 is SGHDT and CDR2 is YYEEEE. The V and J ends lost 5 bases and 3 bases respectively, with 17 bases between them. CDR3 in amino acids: CASSYGSWGDTEAFF. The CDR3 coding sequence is TGTGCCAGCAGTTATGGATCTTGGGGGGACACTGAAGCTTTCTTT. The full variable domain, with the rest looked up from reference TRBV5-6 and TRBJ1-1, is DAGVTQSPTHLIKTRGQQVTLRCSPKSGHDTVSWYQQALGQGPQFIFQYYEEEERQRGNFPDRFSGHQFPNYSSELNVNALLLGDSALYLCASSYGSWGDTEAFFGQGTRLTVV.

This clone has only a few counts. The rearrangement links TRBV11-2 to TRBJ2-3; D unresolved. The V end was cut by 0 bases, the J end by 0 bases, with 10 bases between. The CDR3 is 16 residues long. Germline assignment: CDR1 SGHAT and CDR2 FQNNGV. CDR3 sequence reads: CASSLETAASTDTQYF. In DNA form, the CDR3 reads TGTGCCAGCAGCTTAGAAACGGCGGCTAGCACAGATACGCAGTATTTT.

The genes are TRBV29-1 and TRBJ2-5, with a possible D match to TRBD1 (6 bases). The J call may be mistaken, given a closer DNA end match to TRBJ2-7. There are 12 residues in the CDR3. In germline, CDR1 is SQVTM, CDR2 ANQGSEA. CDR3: CSVEDRGGEQYF. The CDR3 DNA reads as TGCAGCGTAGAGGACAGAGGAGGCGAGCAGTACTTC.

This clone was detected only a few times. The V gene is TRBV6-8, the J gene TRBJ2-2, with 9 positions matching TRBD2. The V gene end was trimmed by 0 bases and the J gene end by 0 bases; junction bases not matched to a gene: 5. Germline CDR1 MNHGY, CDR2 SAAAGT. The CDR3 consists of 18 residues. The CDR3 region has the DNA TGTGCCAGCAGTTACTCGAATCTAGCGGGGTCGAACACCGGGGAGCTGTTTTTT. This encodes CASSYSNLAGSNTGELFF.

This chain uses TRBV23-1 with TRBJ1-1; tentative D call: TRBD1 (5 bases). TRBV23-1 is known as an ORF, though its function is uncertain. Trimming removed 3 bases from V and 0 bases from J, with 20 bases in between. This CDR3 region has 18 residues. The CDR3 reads CASSHSGTGDRLNTEAFF. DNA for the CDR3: TGCGCCAGCAGTCATTCCGGGACGGGGGATAGATTGAACACTGAAGCTTTCTTT.

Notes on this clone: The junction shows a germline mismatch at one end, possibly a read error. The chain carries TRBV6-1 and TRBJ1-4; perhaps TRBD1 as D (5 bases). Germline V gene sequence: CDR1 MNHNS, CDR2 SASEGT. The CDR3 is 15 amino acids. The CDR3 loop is CAGSAYQGGNEKLFF. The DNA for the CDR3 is TGTGCCGGCAGTGCCTACCAGGGAGGTAATGAAAAACTGTTTTTT.

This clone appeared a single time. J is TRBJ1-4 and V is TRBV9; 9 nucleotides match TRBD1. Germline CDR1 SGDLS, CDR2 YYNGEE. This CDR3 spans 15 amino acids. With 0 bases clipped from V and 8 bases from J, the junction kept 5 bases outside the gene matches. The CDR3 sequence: CASSVGPQGAEKLFF. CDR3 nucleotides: TGTGCCAGCAGCGTAGGCCCACAGGGGGCGGAAAAACTGTTTTTT.

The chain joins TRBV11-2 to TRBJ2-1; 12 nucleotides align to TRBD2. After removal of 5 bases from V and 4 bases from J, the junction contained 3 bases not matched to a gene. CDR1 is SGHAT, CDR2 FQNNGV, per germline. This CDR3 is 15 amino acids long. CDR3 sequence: CASSRTSGTYNEQFF. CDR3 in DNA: TGTGCCAGCAGCCGGACTAGCGGGACATACAATGAGCAGTTCTTC.

CDR3 nucleotide sequence: TGTGCCACTCAACGGGACAGGGTTTCCTACGAGCAGTACTTC. This gives the protein CATQRDRVSYEQYF. V is TRBV6-5 and J is TRBJ2-7, with 9 bases fitting TRBD1. J gave up 1 base and V 10 bases, and 8 bases lay outside the gene matches. The CDR3 extends over 14 amino acids. The germline gives CDR1 MNHEY, CDR2 SVGAGI.

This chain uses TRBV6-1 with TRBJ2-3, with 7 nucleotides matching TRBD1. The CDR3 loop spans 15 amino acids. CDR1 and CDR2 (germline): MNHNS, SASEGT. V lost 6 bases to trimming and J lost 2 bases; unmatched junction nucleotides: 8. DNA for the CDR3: TGTGCCAGCAGGACCTGGGACAGCCCCACAGATACGCAGTATTTT. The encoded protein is CASRTWDSPTDTQYF.

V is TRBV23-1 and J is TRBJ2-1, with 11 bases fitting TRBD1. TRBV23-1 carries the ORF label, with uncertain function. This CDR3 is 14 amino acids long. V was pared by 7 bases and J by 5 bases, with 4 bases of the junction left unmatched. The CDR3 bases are TGCGCCAGCACCTGGGACAGGGGGAACAATGAGCAGTTCTTC. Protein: CASTWDRGNNEQFF.

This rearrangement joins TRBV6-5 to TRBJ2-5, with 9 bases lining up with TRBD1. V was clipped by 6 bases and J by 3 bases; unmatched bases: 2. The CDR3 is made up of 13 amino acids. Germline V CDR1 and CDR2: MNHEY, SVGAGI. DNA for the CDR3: TGTGCCAGCAGGGGGACAGGGAAAGAGACCCAGTACTTC. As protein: CASRGTGKETQYF.

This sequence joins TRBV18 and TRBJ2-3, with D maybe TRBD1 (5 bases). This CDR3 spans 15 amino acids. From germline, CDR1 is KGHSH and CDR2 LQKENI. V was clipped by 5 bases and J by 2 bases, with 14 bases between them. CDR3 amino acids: CASSKGRVNTDTQYF. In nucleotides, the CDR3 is TGTGCCAGCTCAAAAGGCAGGGTCAACACAGATACGCAGTATTTT. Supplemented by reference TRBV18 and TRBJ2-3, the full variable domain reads NAGVMQNPRHLVRRRGQEARLRCSPMKGHSHVYWYRQLPEEGLKFMVYLQKENIIDESGMPKERFSAEFPKEGPSILRIQQVVRGDSAAYFCASSKGRVNTDTQYFGPGTRLTVL.

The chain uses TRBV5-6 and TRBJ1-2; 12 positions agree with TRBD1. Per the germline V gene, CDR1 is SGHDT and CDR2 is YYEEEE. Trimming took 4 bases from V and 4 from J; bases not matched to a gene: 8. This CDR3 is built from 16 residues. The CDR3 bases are TGTGCCAGCAGCATGGGACAGGGGGCGGATTTCTATGGCTACACCTTC. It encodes CASSMGQGADFYGYTF.

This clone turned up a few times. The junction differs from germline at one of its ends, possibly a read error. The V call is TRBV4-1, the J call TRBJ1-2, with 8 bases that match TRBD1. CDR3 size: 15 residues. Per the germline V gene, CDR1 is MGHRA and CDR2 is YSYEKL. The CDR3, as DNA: TGCGCCAGCAGTCCTAGGACAGGGTTGAACTATGGCTACCCCTTC. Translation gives CASSPRTGLNYGYPF.

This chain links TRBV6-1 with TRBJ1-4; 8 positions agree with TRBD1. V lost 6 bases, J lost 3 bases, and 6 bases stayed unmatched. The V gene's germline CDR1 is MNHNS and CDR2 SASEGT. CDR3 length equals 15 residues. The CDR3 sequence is CASSKLQGANEKLFF. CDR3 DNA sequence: TGTGCCAGCAGCAAACTACAGGGGGCTAATGAAAAACTGTTTTTT.

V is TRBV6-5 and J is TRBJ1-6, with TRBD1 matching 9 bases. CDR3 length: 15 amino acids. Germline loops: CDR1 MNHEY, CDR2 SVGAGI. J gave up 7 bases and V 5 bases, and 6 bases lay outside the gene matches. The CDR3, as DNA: TGTGCCAGCAGTACAAGGGACAGGGCGAATTCACCCCTCCACTTT. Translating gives CASSTRDRANSPLHF.

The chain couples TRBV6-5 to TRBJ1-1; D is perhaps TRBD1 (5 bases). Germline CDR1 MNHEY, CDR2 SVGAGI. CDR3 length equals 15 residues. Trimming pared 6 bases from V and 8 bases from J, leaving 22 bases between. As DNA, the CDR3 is TGTGCCAGCAGAACCTCGGGACTCAGGTCATCGGAAGCTTTCTTT. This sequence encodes CASRTSGLRSSEAFF.

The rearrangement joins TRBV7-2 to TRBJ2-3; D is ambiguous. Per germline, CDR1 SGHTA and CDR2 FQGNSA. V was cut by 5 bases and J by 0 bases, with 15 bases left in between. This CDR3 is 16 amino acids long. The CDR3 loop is CASSHGLRSSTDTQYF. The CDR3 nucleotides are TGTGCCAGCAGCCACGGCCTGCGGTCTAGCACAGATACGCAGTATTTT.

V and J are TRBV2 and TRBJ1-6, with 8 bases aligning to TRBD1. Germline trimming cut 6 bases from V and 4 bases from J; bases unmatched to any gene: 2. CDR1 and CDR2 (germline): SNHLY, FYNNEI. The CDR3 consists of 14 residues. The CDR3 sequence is CASRTGEYNSPLHF. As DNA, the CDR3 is TGTGCCAGCAGGACAGGGGAGTATAATTCACCCCTCCACTTT.

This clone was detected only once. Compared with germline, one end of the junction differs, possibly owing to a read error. CDR3 sequence: CSGGQGASGYPF. The CDR3 DNA follows: TGCAGTGGAGGACAGGGGGCGTCTGGCTACCCCTTC. The chain has TRBV29-1 and TRBJ1-2; 11 bases map to TRBD1. Germline V gene data show CDR1 as SQVTM and CDR2 as ANQGSEA. This CDR3 contains 12 residues.

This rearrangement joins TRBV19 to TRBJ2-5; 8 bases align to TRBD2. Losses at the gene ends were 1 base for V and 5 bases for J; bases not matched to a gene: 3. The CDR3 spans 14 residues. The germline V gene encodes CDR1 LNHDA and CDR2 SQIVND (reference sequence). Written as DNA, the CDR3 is TGTGCCAGTAGTATAGCGGGGGGGCAGGAGACCCAGTACTTC. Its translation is CASSIAGGQETQYF.

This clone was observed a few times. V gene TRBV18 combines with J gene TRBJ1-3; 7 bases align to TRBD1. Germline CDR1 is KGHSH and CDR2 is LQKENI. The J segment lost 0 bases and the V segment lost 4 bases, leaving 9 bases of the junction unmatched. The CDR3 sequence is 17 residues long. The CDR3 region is CASSQSRDSASGNTIYF. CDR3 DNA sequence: TGTGCCAGCTCACAGAGCCGGGACAGTGCCTCTGGAAACACCATATATTTT.